The 21 T cell receptor beta chains presented below share a single source sample, sequenced in a study of blood T cell repertoires in COVID-19. Using immunoSEQ multiplex PCR, the repertoire was profiled, and TCRdb retains in-frame clones only, with some absent. The sample lists about 180,000 clones; 75% to 90% were seen once. Sequenced material: peripheral blood. These receptors were obtained from a human donor with active or convalescent COVID-19. The donor label of this sample is uncertain.

V and J are TRBV2 and TRBJ2-1; D perhaps matches TRBD2 (7 bases). Germline lookup yields CDR1 SNHLY and CDR2 FYNNEI. The CDR3 sequence is 13 residues long. Between the trimmed V and J ends, which lost 6 bases and 4 bases, there was a span of 10 bases. The CDR3 DNA reads TGTGCCAGCAGGAGCGGGACATACAATGAGCAGTTCTTC. Protein product: CASRSGTYNEQFF.

The chain joins TRBV14 to TRBJ2-5; TRBD1 matches at 8 bases. Germline values: CDR1 SGHDN, CDR2 FVKESK. CDR3 size: 15 residues. V lost 2 bases and J lost 5; bases outside the gene matches: 7. This CDR3 reads CASSQPRGRAETQYF. For the CDR3, the DNA is TGTGCCAGCAGCCAACCCAGGGGGCGAGCGGAGACCCAGTACTTC. The full variable domain, rest sourced from reference TRBV14 and TRBJ2-5, is EAGVTQFPSHSVIEKGQTVTLRCDPISGHDNLYWYRRVMGKEIKFLLHFVKESKQDESGMPNNRFLAERTGGTYSTLKVQPAELEDSGVYFCASSQPRGRAETQYFGPGTRLLVL.

This clone was recorded a few times. This chain connects TRBV7-9 to TRBJ2-1; 10 bases are shared with TRBD2. Trimming took 5 bases from V and 6 from J; bases not matched to a gene: 4. This CDR3 spans 14 amino acids. Germline CDR1 is SEHNR and CDR2 is FQNEAQ (reference sequence). In DNA, the CDR3 is TGTGCCAGCAGCCCAGCGGGAGGGGGCAATGAGCAGTTCTTC. Its translation: CASSPAGGGNEQFF.

This clone appeared once. V is TRBV6-6 and J is TRBJ2-7; the D gene is possibly TRBD2 (7 bases). Deletions cut 7 bases from V and 5 bases from J, with 15 bases between. CDR1 MNHNY and CDR2 SVGAGI come from the germline V gene (reference sequence). The CDR3 covers 13 residues. The CDR3 DNA reads TGTGCCAGCATGTGGACGGGGGGCGACGAGCAGTACTTC. Translated: CASMWTGGDEQYF.

This clone was detected once. V and J are TRBV6-1 and TRBJ2-1, with 11 bases aligning to TRBD2. Germline CDR1 reads MNHNS; CDR2 reads SASEGT. The CDR3 totals 20 residues. J gave up 1 base and V 1 base, and 12 bases lay outside the gene matches. Here the CDR3 DNA reads TGTGCCAGCAGTGAAGGGCCGCCCTCCCTAGCGGGAGGTTCCTACAATGAGCAGTTCTTC. Protein product: CASSEGPPSLAGGSYNEQFF.

This chain joins TRBV5-1 and TRBJ1-2; possibly TRBD1 for D (5 bases). Germline values: CDR1 SGHRS, CDR2 YFSETQ. The CDR3 contains 15 residues. V gave up 0 bases and J gave up 6 bases, with 15 bases separating them. The DNA for the CDR3 is TGCGCCAGCAGCTTGGAACAGGTGAAAGACCATGGCTACACCTTC. Translated, it gives CASSLEQVKDHGYTF.

This clone was seen just once. V and J are TRBV28 and TRBJ1-2; TRBD1 matches at 7 bases. This CDR3 has 16 amino acids. Germline values: CDR1 MDHEN, CDR2 SYDVKM. V gave up 6 bases and J gave up 6 bases; unmatched junction bases: 16. The CDR3: CASSRTTIQGDDGYTF. The CDR3 coding sequence is TGTGCCAGCAGCCGGACAACCATCCAGGGGGATGATGGCTACACCTTC.

This clone was seen once. This chain joins TRBV11-3 and TRBJ2-1; 11 bases match TRBD2. The CDR3 runs to 16 residues. The J segment lost 4 bases and the V segment lost 3 bases, leaving 5 bases of the junction unmatched. Germline assignment: CDR1 SGHNT and CDR2 YENEEA. The CDR3 protein is CASSFTLAGGYNEQFF. The CDR3 DNA sequence: TGTGCCAGCAGCTTCACTCTAGCGGGAGGATACAATGAGCAGTTCTTC.

This clone was seen only a few times. The rearrangement joins TRBV7-4 to TRBJ1-1; D might be TRBD1 (6 bases). Per the germline V gene, CDR1 is SGHVT and CDR2 is SQSDAQ. With 5 bases removed from V and 1 base from J, the gap between germline ends came to 8 bases. The CDR3 length is 13 residues. The CDR3 spells CASSTTGNTEAFF. DNA for the CDR3: TGTGCCAGCAGCACGACAGGGAACACTGAAGCTTTCTTT.

This clone was found once. The chain uses TRBV30 and TRBJ2-1, with D perhaps matching TRBD2 (5 bases). The CDR3 runs 16 residues. Germline-derived CDR1 and CDR2 are GTSNPN and SVGIG (reference sequence). V lost 4 bases and J lost 4, with 20 bases in between. Here the CDR3 DNA reads TGTGCCTGGACCCCCGGGGTTTCCCCGGGTTACAATGAGCAGTTCTTC. Its protein is CAWTPGVSPGYNEQFF.

This clone was recorded a few times. The V call is TRBV4-1, the J call TRBJ2-3; TRBD2 matches at 8 bases. The germline gives CDR1 MGHRA, CDR2 YSYEKL. V shed 4 bases and J 2 bases; nucleotides not matched to a gene: 2. The CDR3 consists of 14 residues. The CDR3 coding sequence is TGCGCCAGCAGCCGGACTAGCTCCACAGATACGCAGTATTTT. This gives the protein CASSRTSSTDTQYF.

J is TRBJ2-7 and V is TRBV3-1 (or the pseudogene TRBV3-2), with 7 bases fitting TRBD2. V was clipped by 8 bases and J by 5 bases; unmatched bases: 21. CDR3 length equals 17 residues. Germline CDR1 reads LGHDT; CDR2 reads YNNKEL (reference sequence). The CDR3 sequence: CASRRVTEATGGDEQYF. DNA of the CDR3: TGTGCCAGCCGGAGGGTCACCGAGGCGACGGGGGGAGACGAGCAGTACTTC.

V is TRBV6-2 or TRBV6-3 and J is TRBJ1-5; D possibly corresponds to TRBD1 (5 bases). The CDR3 contains 15 residues. In germline, CDR1 is MNHEY, CDR2 SVGEGT. Between the trimmed V and J ends, which lost 3 bases and 3 bases, there was a span of 12 bases. CDR3 loop: CASSYWGRNNQPQHF. The CDR3 DNA reads as TGTGCCAGCAGTTATTGGGGCAGGAACAATCAGCCCCAGCATTTT.

The chain couples TRBV7-2 to TRBJ2-6; D gene uncertain. Trimming cost V 1 base and J 1 base, with 2 bases left between them. There are 14 residues in the CDR3. Germline loops: CDR1 SGHTA, CDR2 FQGNSA. The CDR3 bases are TGTGCCAGCAGCTTAGTATCTGGGGCCAACGTCCTGACTTTC. Encoded protein: CASSLVSGANVLTF.

The chain uses TRBV11-3 and TRBJ2-5, with D perhaps matching TRBD2 (6 bases). This CDR3 has 15 residues. The ends were cut back, 5 bases at V and 2 bases at J, with 15 bases in the middle. CDR1 is SGHNT and CDR2 is YENEEA in the germline V gene. Here the CDR3 reads CASSLTRLTQETQYF. CDR3 DNA: TGTGCCAGCAGCCTGACTAGGCTAACACAAGAGACCCAGTACTTC.

The rearrangement links TRBV5-1 to TRBJ2-7; 7 nucleotides match TRBD2. Trimming at V came to 0 bases and at J to 9 bases, leaving 12 bases not matched to a gene. This CDR3 spans 15 amino acids. CDR1 SGHRS and CDR2 YFSETQ come from the germline V gene. CDR3 DNA: TGCGCCAGCAGCTTGGCGGAGCAGTCCGGCGGGGGGCAGTACTTC. Translated, it gives CASSLAEQSGGGQYF.

The CDR3 bases are TGTGCCTGGAGAGTCCGGGGGGGGGCGACGAGCGGGACTGGGGAGCTGTTTTTT. This codes for CAWRVRGGATSGTGELFF. The J gene is TRBJ2-2, the V gene TRBV30; 8 bases fit TRBD2. V dropped 3 bases and J dropped 8; count of bases not matched to a gene: 20. The CDR3 length is 18 residues. Per the germline V gene, CDR1 is GTSNPN and CDR2 is SVGIG (reference sequence).

The J gene is TRBJ2-2, the V gene TRBV5-4; the D gene is possibly TRBD2 (6 bases). The CDR3 is made up of 17 amino acids. V was shortened by 4 bases and J by 4 bases, with 20 bases between the two germline ends. CDR1 and CDR2 (germline): SGHNT, YYREEE (reference sequence). The CDR3 region is CASSPQRGLAITGELFF. For the CDR3, the DNA is TGTGCCAGCAGCCCGCAACGGGGCCTAGCGATCACCGGGGAGCTGTTTTTT.

The rearrangement uses TRBV24-1 and TRBJ2-5, with 14 bases matching TRBD2. The CDR3 totals 19 residues. Looked up from germline, CDR1 is KGHDR and CDR2 is SFDVKD. Trimming at V came to 4 bases and at J to 0 bases, leaving 9 bases not matched to a gene. The CDR3 sequence: CATSDLYPGLAGDQETQYF. CDR3 DNA sequence: TGTGCCACCAGTGACCTTTACCCGGGACTAGCGGGGGACCAAGAGACCCAGTACTTC.

The chain carries TRBV7-2 and TRBJ2-5, with TRBD2 identical over 9 bases. The CDR3 runs to 15 residues. Germline values: CDR1 SGHTA, CDR2 FQGNSA. V trimming: 5 bases; J trimming: 5 bases; junction bases outside the gene matches: 9. CDR3 in amino acids: CASSPLAGVRETQYF. CDR3 DNA: TGTGCCAGCAGCCCTTTAGCGGGGGTTCGGGAGACCCAGTACTTC.

This clone showed up just once. The chain joins TRBV5-4 to TRBJ2-7; 11 bases align to TRBD2. The CDR3 is 15 amino acids. CDR1 and CDR2 (germline): SGHNT, YYREEE (reference sequence). With V trimmed by 2 bases and J by 5 bases, 6 bases remained unmatched. This CDR3 is CASSFSGGGLDEQYF. CDR3 nucleotides: TGTGCCAGCAGCTTTAGCGGGGGGGGGTTAGACGAGCAGTACTTC.